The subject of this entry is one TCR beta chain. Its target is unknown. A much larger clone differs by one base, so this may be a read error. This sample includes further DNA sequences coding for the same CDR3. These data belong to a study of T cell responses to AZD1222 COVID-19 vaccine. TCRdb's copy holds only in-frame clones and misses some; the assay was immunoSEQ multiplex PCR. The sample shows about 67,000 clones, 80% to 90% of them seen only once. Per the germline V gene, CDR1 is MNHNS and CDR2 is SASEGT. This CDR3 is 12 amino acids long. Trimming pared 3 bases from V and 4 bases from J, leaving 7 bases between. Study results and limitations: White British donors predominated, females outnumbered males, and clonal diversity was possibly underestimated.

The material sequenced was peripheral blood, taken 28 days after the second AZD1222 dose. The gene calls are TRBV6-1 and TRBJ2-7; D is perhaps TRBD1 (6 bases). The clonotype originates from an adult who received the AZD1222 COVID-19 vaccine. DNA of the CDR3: TGTGCCAGCAGTGACAGGGGTTACGAGCAGTACTTC. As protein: CASSDRGYEQYF.